A selection of T cell receptor beta chains follows, all from one sample in a study of blood T cell repertoires in COVID-19. The method was immunoSEQ multiplex PCR; TCRdb's version includes in-frame clones alone and lacks a portion of them. Among hundreds of thousands of clones listed, around 81% were seen once. The sequencing input was PBMCs or T cells enriched from blood (not recorded which). These receptor sequences come from a middle-aged woman with acute COVID-19. Both conserved end residues are part of each CDR3. The D gene is left open where the match is weak. Part of the rows lack a size; the others show once, few, many or a class for expanded clones.

D gene,J gene,CDR3 length,clone size,V gene,CDR3 protein,CDR3 DNA
NA,TRBJ1-4,12,few,TRBV30,CAWDGSAGKLFF,TGTGCCTGGGACGGATCGGCGGGAAAACTGTTTTTT
NA,TRBJ2-1,13,NA,TRBV24-1,CATSELAYNEQFF,TGTGCCACCAGTGAGCTAGCGTACAATGAGCAGTTCTTC
NA,TRBJ2-1,13,NA,TRBV7-8,CASSLSTYNEQFF,TGTGCCAGCAGCTTAAGTACATACAATGAGCAGTTCTTC
TRBD1,TRBJ1-1,10,once,TRBV20-1,CSAGQVEAFF,TGCAGTGCTGGACAGGTTGAAGCTTTCTTT
TRBD2,TRBJ2-3,16,NA,TRBV9,CASSVGIGEGTDTQYF,TGTGCCAGCAGCGTAGGGATTGGGGAGGGAACAGATACGCAGTATTTT
TRBD1,TRBJ2-7,15,NA,TRBV5-1,CASSGTGALIYEQYF,TGCGCCAGCAGCGGGACAGGGGCCCTAATCTACGAGCAGTACTTC
NA,TRBJ2-3,13,NA,TRBV29-1,CSVANRGTDTQYF,TGCAGCGTTGCCAACAGGGGCACAGATACGCAGTATTTT
TRBD1,TRBJ1-2,16,NA,TRBV2,CASSAGTGRGSYGYTF,TGTGCCAGCAGTGCGGGGACAGGGAGGGGTAGCTATGGCTACACCTTC
NA,TRBJ1-5,14,NA,TRBV27,CASSQGSSNQPQHF,TGTGCCAGCAGTCAGGGTTCTAGCAATCAGCCCCAGCATTTT
NA,TRBJ1-3,14,NA,TRBV6-6,CASSPVRSGNTIYF,TGTGCCAGCAGCCCCGTGCGCTCTGGAAACACCATATATTTT
TRBD1,TRBJ1-4,15,few,TRBV28,CASSMMGQGGEKLFF,TGTGCCAGCAGTATGATGGGACAGGGTGGCGAAAAACTGTTTTTT
NA,TRBJ2-7,13,many,TRBV29-1,CSVLVTGMYEQYF,TGCAGCGTTCTCGTGACAGGAATGTACGAGCAGTACTTC
NA,TRBJ2-5,15,NA,TRBV5-6,CASSLLTNQEMPQYF,TGTGCCAGCAGCTTACTGACTAACCAAGAGATGCCCCAGTACTTC
NA,TRBJ2-7,16,NA,TRBV3-1/TRBV3-2,CASSQDRRSAAYEQYF,TGTGCCAGCAGCCAAGATCGGCGGAGTGCTGCCTACGAGCAGTACTTC
NA,TRBJ1-3,16,NA,TRBV19,CASSMLGPSSGNTIYF,TGTGCCAGTAGTATGCTTGGGCCGAGCTCTGGAAACACCATATATTTT
NA,TRBJ2-5,11,NA,TRBV5-8,CASGGGWAQYF,TGTGCCAGCGGGGGCGGATGGGCCCAGTACTTC
NA,TRBJ2-1,17,NA,TRBV9,CASSVGGLRTPYNEQFF,TGTGCCAGCAGCGTGGGTGGACTACGTACGCCATACAATGAGCAGTTCTTC
NA,TRBJ1-6,16,NA,TRBV4-1,CASSQAPGLGNSPLHF,TGCGCCAGCAGCCAAGCCCCGGGGTTGGGGAATTCACCCCTCCACTTT
NA,TRBJ1-3,15,NA,TRBV25-1,CASSEDGRGSNTIYF,TGTGCCAGCAGTGAAGATGGGCGAGGGTCGAACACCATATATTTT
NA,TRBJ1-5,14,NA,TRBV19,CASSMSGFNQPQHF,TGTGCCAGTAGTATGTCAGGGTTTAATCAGCCCCAGCATTTT
NA,TRBJ1-5,16,NA,TRBV2,CASSGPSEYSNQPQHF,TGTGCCAGCAGTGGGCCCAGCGAATATAGCAATCAGCCCCAGCATTTT
TRBD1,TRBJ2-3,14,NA,TRBV29-1,CSARQGIFTDTQYF,TGCAGCGCCCGACAGGGTATTTTCACAGATACGCAGTATTTT
NA,TRBJ2-6,19,NA,TRBV4-1,CASSQELAGTNSGANVLTF,TGCGCCAGCAGCCAAGAATTGGCGGGGACCAACTCTGGGGCCAACGTCCTGACTTTC
NA,TRBJ2-6,17,NA,TRBV6-1,CASSGPGQLSGANVLTF,TGTGCCAGCAGTGGACCCGGACAGCTCTCTGGGGCCAACGTCCTGACTTTC
NA,TRBJ2-2,14,few,TRBV10-3,CAISEWEDTGELFF,TGTGCCATCAGTGAGTGGGAGGACACCGGGGAGCTGTTTTTT
TRBD1,TRBJ1-2,15,NA,TRBV4-3,CASSQDTGVAYGYTF,TGCGCCAGCAGCCAAGATACAGGGGTGGCCTATGGCTACACCTTC
TRBD1,TRBJ2-7,15,NA,TRBV25-1,CASSDSPGTAYEQYF,TGTGCCAGCAGTGACTCCCCCGGGACAGCCTACGAGCAGTACTTC
TRBD2,TRBJ2-4,15,NA,TRBV7-8,CASTDRLAGAGIQYF,TGTGCCAGCACCGACAGACTAGCGGGAGCGGGCATTCAGTACTTC
NA,TRBJ1-2,16,NA,TRBV6-1,CASSVSSGGAFYGYTF,TGTGCCAGCAGTGTCAGTAGCGGGGGGGCATTCTATGGCTACACCTTC
NA,TRBJ2-3,15,NA,TRBV5-1,CASSLRGVVGDTQYF,TGCGCCAGCAGCTTGCGCGGGGTGGTGGGTGATACGCAGTATTTT
TRBD1,TRBJ1-1,13,NA,TRBV5-1,CASSENTGGEAFF,TGCGCCAGCAGCGAAAACACAGGGGGCGAAGCTTTCTTT
NA,TRBJ1-5,12,NA,TRBV6-2/TRBV6-3,CASSSPYQPQHF,TGTGCCAGCAGTTCCCCATATCAGCCCCAGCATTTT
TRBD2,TRBJ2-1,18,NA,TRBV19,CASTTLGTSGISYTEQFF,TGTGCCAGTACCACTCTCGGGACTAGCGGAATCTCCTACACTGAGCAGTTCTTC
NA,TRBJ1-2,15,NA,TRBV4-1,CASSHQQDANYGYTF,TGCGCCAGCAGCCACCAACAGGACGCTAACTATGGCTACACCTTC
NA,TRBJ1-1,16,NA,TRBV5-6,CASSSLDPGQNTEAFF,TGTGCCAGCAGCAGCTTGGATCCAGGGCAGAACACTGAAGCTTTCTTT
TRBD1,TRBJ1-2,18,NA,TRBV5-3,CARKPFKSVPGQERGYTF,TGTGCCAGAAAACCCTTCAAAAGCGTCCCGGGACAGGAAAGGGGCTACACCTTC
NA,TRBJ1-3,16,NA,TRBV5-6,CASSLQSGVGGNTIYF,TGTGCCAGCAGCTTACAATCAGGGGTCGGTGGAAACACCATATATTTT
NA,TRBJ2-3,16,NA,TRBV5-6,CASSLLRGGYTDTQYF,TGTGCCAGCAGCTTGTTACGCGGCGGTTATACGGATACGCAGTATTTT
NA,TRBJ1-1,13,NA,TRBV6-5,CASSIKPNTEAFF,TGTGCCAGCAGTATTAAGCCCAACACTGAAGCTTTCTTT
NA,TRBJ1-5,16,NA,TRBV11-2,CASSLGAGWVNQPQHF,TGTGCCAGCAGCTTAGGCGCAGGGTGGGTGAATCAGCCCCAGCATTTT
TRBD2,TRBJ2-3,18,NA,TRBV6-1,CASSEVASGGAGTDTQYF,TGTGCCAGCAGTGAAGTGGCTAGCGGGGGGGCCGGCACAGATACGCAGTATTTT
TRBD1,TRBJ1-1,15,NA,TRBV19,CASSRAGTGNTEAFF,TGTGCCAGTAGTAGAGCCGGGACAGGGAACACTGAAGCTTTCTTT
NA,TRBJ1-6,15,few,TRBV7-9,CASSTTGFGNSPLHF,TGTGCCAGCAGCACCACAGGCTTCGGGAATTCACCCCTCCACTTT
NA,TRBJ1-2,12,many,TRBV12-3/TRBV12-4,CASSLRRDGYTF,TGTGCCAGCAGTTTGAGGCGGGATGGCTACACCTTC
NA,TRBJ2-5,13,NA,TRBV5-1,CASSYGGQETQYF,TGCGCCAGCAGCTACGGCGGCCAAGAGACCCAGTACTTC
NA,TRBJ1-4,16,NA,TRBV5-1,CASTSGQTSTNEKLFF,TGCGCCAGCACATCGGGACAAACCTCAACTAATGAAAAACTGTTTTTT
NA,TRBJ2-1,15,once,TRBV19,CASSLDSSSYNEQFF,TGTGCCAGTAGTTTGGACAGTAGCTCCTACAATGAGCAGTTCTTC
TRBD1,TRBJ1-1,15,NA,TRBV27,CAIWGTGESGTEAFF,TGTGCCATCTGGGGTACAGGGGAGAGTGGCACTGAAGCTTTCTTT
NA,TRBJ1-6,13,once,TRBV9,CASSTHYNSPLHF,TGTGCCAGCAGCACACACTATAATTCACCCCTCCACTTT
NA,TRBJ2-7,15,NA,TRBV30,CASSGGTGKGYEQYF,TGTGCCTCCTCGGGGGGGACAGGGAAGGGCTACGAGCAGTACTTC
NA,TRBJ2-5,14,NA,TRBV5-1,CASSSGQFQETQYF,TGCGCCAGCAGCTCTGGACAGTTTCAAGAGACCCAGTACTTC
TRBD2,TRBJ2-5,15,NA,TRBV19,CASLVTSGAEETQYF,TGTGCCAGCCTAGTGACTAGCGGGGCCGAAGAGACCCAGTACTTC
NA,TRBJ1-3,15,NA,TRBV11-2,CASSSFPGAGNTIYF,TGTGCCAGCAGCTCTTTTCCGGGGGCTGGAAACACCATATATTTT